The 8 T cell receptor beta chains below come from one sample, sequenced in a study of blood T cell repertoires in COVID-19. Measured with immunoSEQ multiplex PCR; TCRdb has only the in-frame clones, and not every one. Of hundreds of thousands of clones in the sample, around nine tenths are singletons; the top ten hold 1% to 1.5%. The sample was peripheral blood. The receptors stem from a man between 65 and 85 years old with acute or convalescent COVID-19.

The chain couples TRBV7-2 to TRBJ2-5, with 7 bases matching TRBD2. The CDR3 sequence is 14 residues long. The V gene end was trimmed by 8 bases and the J gene end by 3 bases; junction bases not matched to a gene: 9. Germline CDR1 reads SGHTA; CDR2 reads FQGNSA. The CDR3, as DNA: TGTGCCAGCTCTCCGTGGGGGGGAGAAGAGACCCAGTACTTC. Translating it yields CASSPWGGEETQYF.

This rearrangement joins TRBV7-2 to TRBJ2-1, with TRBD2 matching over 7 bases. V lost 5 bases and J lost 6; bases outside the gene matches: 7. This CDR3 comprises 14 residues. The germline gives CDR1 SGHTA, CDR2 FQGNSA. The CDR3 reads CASSQGLLGNEQFF. The CDR3 DNA follows: TGTGCCAGCAGCCAGGGACTATTAGGCAATGAGCAGTTCTTC.

The chain combines TRBV4-3 with TRBJ2-5; 13 bases align to TRBD2. J gave up 5 bases and V 2 bases, and 5 bases lay outside the gene matches. The length of the CDR3 is 16 residues. Germline CDR1 reads LGHNA; CDR2 reads YSLEER. The CDR3, as DNA: TGCGCCAGCAGCCAAACCGGGACTAGCGGGGTTGAGACCCAGTACTTC. Translation gives CASSQTGTSGVETQYF.

The chain employs TRBV5-4 and TRBJ2-6; TRBD1 matches at 7 bases. J was trimmed by 4 bases and V by 0 bases; bases with no gene match: 4. CDR3 length: 16 residues. Germline V gene data show CDR1 as SGHNT and CDR2 as YYREEE (reference sequence). CDR3 loop: CASSLEGGPGANVLTF. The CDR3 bases are TGTGCCAGCAGCTTGGAAGGGGGCCCCGGGGCCAACGTCCTGACTTTC.

This chain connects TRBV12-2 to TRBJ2-5; the table's D call, TRBD2, was not checked against the DNA. TRBV12-2 is a pseudogene segment. The CDR3 length is 14 residues. CDR3 protein: CASLGGPAQETQYF. Written as DNA, the CDR3 is TGTGCAAGCCTCGGGGGACCCGCTCAAGAGACCCAGTACTTC.

The rearrangement links TRBV20-1 to TRBJ2-1; 7 positions match TRBD2. V lost 7 bases, J lost 10 bases, and 7 bases stayed unmatched. Germline V CDR1 and CDR2: DFQATT, SNEGSKA (reference sequence). The CDR3 runs to 11 residues. The CDR3 DNA follows: TGCAGTGTTCCAGACGGGGGGGAGCAGTTCTTC. Amino acid sequence: CSVPDGGEQFF.

The chain has TRBV28 and TRBJ1-1; D unresolved. CDR1 is MDHEN and CDR2 is SYDVKM in the germline V gene. The V end was cut by 7 bases, the J end by 1 base, with 13 bases between. CDR3 length: 14 residues. The CDR3 DNA sequence: TGTGCCAGCACCCCAGGAGGGCCGAACACTGAAGCTTTCTTT. Its protein product is CASTPGGPNTEAFF.

The chain uses TRBV28 and TRBJ1-5; D is unclear. The CDR3 is 14 amino acids. The germline V gene has CDR1 MDHEN and CDR2 SYDVKM. V was pared by 6 bases and J by 0 bases, with 9 bases between. CDR3: CASRHGYSNQPQHF. The CDR3 region has the DNA TGTGCCAGCAGGCACGGGTATAGCAATCAGCCCCAGCATTTT.